This is a list of T cell receptor beta chains from one sample in a study of T cells in Graves' hyperthyroidism and ophthalmopathy. Each CDR3 protein gets one entry after TCRdb re-called the multiplex PCR reads with MiXCR. The sample consists of about 700,000 distinct CDR3 sequences, 13% to 15% of them appearing once. Sequencing input: blood. The source of these receptors is a woman aged 18-30 years with Graves' hyperthyroidism. Each CDR3 is given with its conserved first and last residue. The order of the fields is clone size, J gene, V gene, D gene, CDR3 protein, CDR3 DNA. A D gene is named only where the DNA matches it firmly. Size values are once, few and many counts, or a class for expanded clones, and some rows have none.

>few|TRBJ2-1|TRBV19|NA
CASSMEVNNEQFF
TGTGCCAGTAGTATGGAAGTTAACAATGAGCAGTTCTTC
>NA|TRBJ2-2|TRBV28|TRBD1
CASSLLGGRTGELFF
TGTGCCAGCAGTTTATTAGGGGGCCGCACCGGGGAGCTGTTTTTT
>many|TRBJ2-1|TRBV2|TRBD2
CASTLRLAGAYNEQFF
TGTGCCAGCACCCTACGACTAGCGGGAGCCTACAATGAGCAGTTCTTC
>few|TRBJ1-5|TRBV25-1|NA
CASTLWGICDQPQHF
TGTGCCAGCACTCTCTGGGGGATCTGCGATCAGCCCCAGCATTTT
>NA|TRBJ2-2|TRBV5-1|NA
CASSFTVTTGELFF
TGCGCCAGCAGCTTTACAGTTACCACCGGGGAGCTGTTTTTT
>NA|TRBJ2-7|TRBV20-1|TRBD2
CSARVLAGVTFHEQYF
TGCAGTGCTAGGGTATTAGCGGGAGTTACATTCCACGAGCAGTACTTC
>many|TRBJ2-7|TRBV19|NA
CASSISWAFYEQYF
TGTGCCAGTAGTATCTCGTGGGCATTCTACGAGCAGTACTTC
>NA|TRBJ2-3|TRBV27|NA
CASSATTEIYTQYF
TGTGCCAGCAGCGCTACCACGGAGATTTATACGCAGTATTTT
>many|TRBJ2-1|TRBV6-2/TRBV6-3|NA
CASSYLRDEQFF
TGTGCCAGCAGTTACTTACGCGATGAGCAGTTCTTC
>many|TRBJ1-4|TRBV20-1|TRBD1
CSAADRGAEKLFF
TGCAGTGCTGCAGACAGGGGCGCTGAAAAACTGTTTTTT
>many|TRBJ2-4|TRBV24-1|NA
CATQRILAKNIQYF
TGTGCCACCCAGAGGATCTTAGCCAAAAACATTCAGTACTTC
>few|TRBJ2-7|TRBV18|NA
CASSPGSGNRYYEQYF
TGTGCCAGCTCACCGGGTTCCGGGAACCGATACTACGAGCAGTACTTC
>NA|TRBJ2-5|TRBV24-1|TRBD2
CATSDFGREGPRETQYF
TGTGCCACCAGTGATTTCGGGCGGGAGGGCCCGAGGGAGACCCAGTACTTC
>many|TRBJ1-3|TRBV7-8|NA
CASSLRVNTIYF
TGTGCCAGCAGCTTAAGAGTAAACACCATATATTTT
>few|TRBJ1-2|TRBV9|NA
CASSKEGVVAYGYTF
TGTGCCAGCAGCAAAGAGGGGGTAGTGGCCTATGGCTACACCTTC
>NA|TRBJ2-5|TRBV18|TRBD1
CASSPQGQQETQYF
TGTGCCAGCTCACCCCAGGGACAGCAAGAGACCCAGTACTTC
>NA|TRBJ2-2|TRBV24-1|TRBD2
CATSGELAENTGELFF
TGTGCCACCAGTGGTGAACTAGCGGAGAACACCGGGGAGCTGTTTTTT
>few|TRBJ2-4|TRBV20-1|TRBD1
CSASRTGKAKNIQYF
TGCAGTGCTAGCCGGACAGGGAAAGCCAAAAACATTCAGTACTTC
>many|TRBJ2-2|TRBV5-5|TRBD1
CASSLSPGGARTGELFF
TGTGCCAGCAGCTTATCCCCAGGGGGCGCGAGAACCGGGGAGCTGTTTTTT
>few|TRBJ2-2|TRBV7-9|TRBD2
CASSSPLATDTGELFF
TGTGCCAGCAGCTCCCCACTAGCGACAGACACCGGGGAGCTGTTTTTT
>few|TRBJ2-1|TRBV19|NA
CASSVYRYNEQFF
TGTGCCAGTAGTGTCTACAGATACAATGAGCAGTTCTTC
>NA|TRBJ2-5|TRBV20-1|TRBD1
CSARLWTGGGETQYF
TGCAGTGCTAGATTATGGACAGGGGGGGGGGAGACCCAGTACTTC
>few|TRBJ1-4|TRBV18|NA
CASSLTTTDEKLFF
TGTGCCAGCTCGCTGACCACTACGGATGAAAAACTGTTTTTT
>NA|TRBJ2-4|TRBV25-1|TRBD2
CASSDLPGGGAKNIQYF
TGTGCCAGCAGTGACCTGCCGGGGGGTGGTGCCAAAAACATTCAGTACTTC
>NA|TRBJ2-2|TRBV4-3|TRBD2
CANSQDFGGRGGELFF
TGCGCCAACAGCCAAGATTTCGGCGGGAGGGGCGGGGAGCTGTTTTTT
>many|TRBJ2-7|TRBV7-9|NA
CASSLGSGVEQYF
TGTGCCAGCAGCTTAGGATCAGGGGTCGAGCAGTACTTC
>many|TRBJ1-2|TRBV12-3/TRBV12-4|NA
CASSRSYGYTF
TGTGCCAGCAGTCGCAGTTATGGCTACACCTTC
>many|TRBJ2-1|TRBV3-1|NA
CASSQEFTPGNEQFF
TGTGCCAGCAGCCAAGAGTTTACTCCCGGAAATGAGCAGTTCTTC
>NA|TRBJ1-4|TRBV29-1|NA
CSVLVRGDEKLFF
TGCAGCGTTCTCGTACGGGGGGATGAAAAACTGTTTTTT
>many|TRBJ1-5|TRBV27|TRBD1
CASRTIGTVNQPQHF
TGTGCCAGCAGGACGATTGGGACAGTCAATCAGCCCCAGCATTTT
>NA|TRBJ2-5|TRBV4-1|NA
CASSSTGPNQETQYF
TGCGCCAGCAGTTCTACCGGACCTAACCAAGAGACCCAGTACTTC
>many|TRBJ2-3|TRBV13|NA
CASSFGGKDTQYF
TGTGCCAGCAGCTTTGGGGGGAAAGATACGCAGTATTTT
>many|TRBJ2-3|TRBV27|NA
CASSPRGLPWGTDTQYF
TGTGCCAGCAGCCCTAGGGGCCTACCGTGGGGCACAGATACGCAGTATTTT
>NA|TRBJ2-1|TRBV19|NA
CASSIVRQPAGPYYEQFF
TGTGCCAGTAGTATAGTTCGGCAGCCCGCCGGGCCCTACTATGAGCAGTTCTTC
>many|TRBJ1-4|TRBV2|NA
CASRKIATNEKLFF
TGTGCCAGCAGGAAGATTGCAACTAATGAAAAACTGTTTTTT
>many|TRBJ2-5|TRBV12-3/TRBV12-4|TRBD1
CASRWTGAQETQYF
TGTGCCAGCAGATGGACAGGGGCCCAAGAGACCCAGTACTTC
>NA|TRBJ2-1|TRBV20-1|NA
CSAEGDNEQFF
TGCAGTGCTGAGGGAGACAATGAGCAGTTCTTC
>many|TRBJ1-3|TRBV2|NA
CASSLSRPGTRNTIYF
TGTGCCAGCAGTTTAAGCCGGCCGGGAACTAGAAACACCATATATTTT
>few|TRBJ2-3|TRBV30|TRBD2
CAWKSGRGDTQYF
TGTGCCTGGAAGAGCGGGAGGGGAGATACGCAGTATTTT
>NA|TRBJ2-3|TRBV9|TRBD2
CASSVEGTNPDTQYF
TGTGCCAGCAGCGTAGAGGGGACTAACCCCGATACGCAGTATTTT
>many|TRBJ1-6|TRBV28|NA
CASSLTVFPLHF
TGTGCCAGCAGTTTGACAGTTTTTCCCCTCCACTTT
>many|TRBJ1-1|TRBV7-2|NA
CASSHAEAFF
TGTGCCAGCAGCCATGCTGAAGCTTTCTTT
>many|TRBJ2-1|TRBV30|NA
CAWSSDINNEQFF
TGTGCCTGGAGTTCAGACATCAACAATGAGCAGTTCTTC
>many|TRBJ1-1|TRBV5-5|NA
CASSLGRGAFF
TGCGCCAGCAGCTTGGGACGCGGAGCTTTCTTT
>few|TRBJ1-4|TRBV24-1|TRBD1
CATSEGGSGEKLFF
TGTGCCACCAGTGAAGGGGGCTCGGGGGAAAAACTGTTTTTT
>many|TRBJ2-7|TRBV6-2/TRBV6-3|TRBD1
CASSYGRGTGVTYEQYF
TGTGCCAGCAGCTACGGCCGAGGGACAGGCGTAACCTACGAGCAGTACTTC
>many|TRBJ2-7|TRBV11-2|TRBD1
CASSPEGQFYEQYF
TGTGCCAGCAGCCCAGAGGGACAGTTCTACGAGCAGTACTTC
>many|TRBJ2-1|TRBV24-1|NA
CATSEGGYSSYNEQFF
TGTGCCACCAGTGAAGGGGGTTATAGCTCCTACAATGAGCAGTTCTTC
>NA|TRBJ1-1|TRBV12-3/TRBV12-4|NA
CASMGPMNTEAFF
TGTGCCAGCATGGGACCCATGAACACTGAAGCTTTCTTT